This T cell receptor (beta chain) was obtained from a study of CD8 T cells in Susac syndrome. Study-wide context: Among the sequenced Susac syndrome patients, roughly 6 had active disease while under ten were in remission. When their blood was taken, patients with Susac syndrome were therapy-naive, taking corticosteroids, or taking intravenous immunoglobulin alone.

After extraction with the RNeasy kit, about 0.5 to 1 ug of the RNA was reverse transcribed using random hexamers. The authors amplified TCR beta CDR3 across 54 Vbeta and 13 Jbeta using immunoSEQ multiplex PCR. TCRdb re-called the immunoSEQ multiplex PCR reads through MiXCR, storing one row per CDR3 protein. In the table there are 74,000 or so distinct CDR3 sequences, around 93% of which are singletons. This clonotype was recorded a few times. Germline values: CDR1 SGHRS, CDR2 YFSETQ. The germline V and J ends were trimmed by 0 bases and 0 bases, with 7 bases remaining between them. This CDR3 has 15 residues.

J is TRBJ1-3 and V is TRBV5-1; D gene unclear. This sequence was found in a human donor with Susac syndrome. Sample: CD4+ T cells from PBMCs. In DNA, the CDR3 is TGCGCCAGCAGCTTGGATGGGAGCTCTGGAAACACCATATATTTT. Translating it yields CASSLDGSSGNTIYF.